This TCR beta chain was obtained from a study of blood T cell repertoires in COVID-19. Looking at the study overall: Both acute and convalescent COVID-19 samples were obtained from the United States, Italy and Spain.

Using immunoSEQ multiplex PCR, the repertoire was profiled, and TCRdb retains in-frame clones only, with some absent. There are hundreds of thousands of clones in the sample; around 83% occur only once, and less than 7.5% lies in the top ten. CDR3 length: 12 amino acids. J was trimmed by 7 bases and V by 5 bases; bases with no gene match: 3. Germline assignment: CDR1 KGHSH and CDR2 LQKENI. Source material: peripheral blood. The source is a woman aged 50 to 60 with acute or convalescent COVID-19. This rearrangement joins TRBV18 to TRBJ1-1; 8 bases align to TRBD1. The CDR3 is CASSGQGVEAFF. CDR3 sequence (DNA): TGTGCCAGCTCAGGACAGGGAGTTGAAGCTTTCTTT.